The present TCR beta chain was sequenced within a study of blood T cells in healthy people across ages. General study results and limits: There was no known CMV status for donors, so expanded clonotype changes were possibly confounded. Because sorting was not performed, PBMCs prevented conclusive naive versus antigen-experienced comparison.

Germline V gene data show CDR1 as SGHNT and CDR2 as YENEEA. This CDR3 contains 15 residues. Trimming took 5 bases from V and 2 from J, leaving 16 bases between them. This clonotype occurred a few times. Its specificity is unknown. Primers used in a second PCR of about 6 to 11 cycles were a sample-barcoded 5' primer and a J-beta primer mix. TCRdb used MiXCR to reprocess the 5' RACE reads, holding one entry per CDR3 protein. This table holds approximately 2,000,000 distinct CDR3 sequences, roughly two fifths found once. This sequence joins TRBV11-3 and TRBJ2-7; D is uncertain. The source is a human donor in good health. Specimen: blood. The CDR3 sequence: CASSPRATLPYEQYF. The CDR3 DNA sequence: TGTGCCAGCAGCCCCCGCGCGACTCTCCCCTACGAGCAGTACTTC.